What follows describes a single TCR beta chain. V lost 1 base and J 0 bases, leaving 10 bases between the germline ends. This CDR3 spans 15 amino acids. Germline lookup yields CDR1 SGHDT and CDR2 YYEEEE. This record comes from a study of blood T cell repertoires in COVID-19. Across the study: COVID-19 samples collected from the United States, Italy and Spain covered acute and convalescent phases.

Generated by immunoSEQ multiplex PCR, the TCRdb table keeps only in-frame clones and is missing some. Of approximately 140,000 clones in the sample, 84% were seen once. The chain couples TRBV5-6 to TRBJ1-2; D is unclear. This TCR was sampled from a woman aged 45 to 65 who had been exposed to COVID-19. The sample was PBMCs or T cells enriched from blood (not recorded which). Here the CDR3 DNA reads TGTGCCAGCAGCTTGACTGGCGGGTCTAACTATGGCTACACCTTC. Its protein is CASSLTGGSNYGYTF. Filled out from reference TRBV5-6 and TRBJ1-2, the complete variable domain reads DAGVTQSPTHLIKTRGQQVTLRCSPKSGHDTVSWYQQALGQGPQFIFQYYEEEERQRGNFPDRFSGHQFPNYSSELNVNALLLGDSALYLCASSLTGGSNYGYTFGSGTRLTVV.